This T cell receptor beta chain is from a study of blood T cell repertoires in COVID-19. Participants came from about two dozen US areas, aged roughly 18 to 90 years. The CDR3 totals 13 residues. Trimming removed 3 bases at V and 2 bases at J, with 10 bases between. In germline, CDR1 is GTSNPN, CDR2 SVGIG (reference sequence). Clones were sequenced by immunoSEQ multiplex PCR, and TCRdb holds only the in-frame ones, with some missing. The top ten hold about 1.1% of the sample, which has around 260,000 clones, approximately 90% seen once. This TCR was recovered from a woman younger than 45 who had recovered from COVID-19. This sequence joins TRBV30 and TRBJ2-5, with TRBD2 as a possible D gene (5 bases). The sample taken for sequencing was PBMCs or T cells enriched from blood (not recorded which). The CDR3 DNA reads as TGTGCCTGGAGGGACTTTGGACAAGAGACCCAGTACTTC. It translates to CAWRDFGQETQYF.